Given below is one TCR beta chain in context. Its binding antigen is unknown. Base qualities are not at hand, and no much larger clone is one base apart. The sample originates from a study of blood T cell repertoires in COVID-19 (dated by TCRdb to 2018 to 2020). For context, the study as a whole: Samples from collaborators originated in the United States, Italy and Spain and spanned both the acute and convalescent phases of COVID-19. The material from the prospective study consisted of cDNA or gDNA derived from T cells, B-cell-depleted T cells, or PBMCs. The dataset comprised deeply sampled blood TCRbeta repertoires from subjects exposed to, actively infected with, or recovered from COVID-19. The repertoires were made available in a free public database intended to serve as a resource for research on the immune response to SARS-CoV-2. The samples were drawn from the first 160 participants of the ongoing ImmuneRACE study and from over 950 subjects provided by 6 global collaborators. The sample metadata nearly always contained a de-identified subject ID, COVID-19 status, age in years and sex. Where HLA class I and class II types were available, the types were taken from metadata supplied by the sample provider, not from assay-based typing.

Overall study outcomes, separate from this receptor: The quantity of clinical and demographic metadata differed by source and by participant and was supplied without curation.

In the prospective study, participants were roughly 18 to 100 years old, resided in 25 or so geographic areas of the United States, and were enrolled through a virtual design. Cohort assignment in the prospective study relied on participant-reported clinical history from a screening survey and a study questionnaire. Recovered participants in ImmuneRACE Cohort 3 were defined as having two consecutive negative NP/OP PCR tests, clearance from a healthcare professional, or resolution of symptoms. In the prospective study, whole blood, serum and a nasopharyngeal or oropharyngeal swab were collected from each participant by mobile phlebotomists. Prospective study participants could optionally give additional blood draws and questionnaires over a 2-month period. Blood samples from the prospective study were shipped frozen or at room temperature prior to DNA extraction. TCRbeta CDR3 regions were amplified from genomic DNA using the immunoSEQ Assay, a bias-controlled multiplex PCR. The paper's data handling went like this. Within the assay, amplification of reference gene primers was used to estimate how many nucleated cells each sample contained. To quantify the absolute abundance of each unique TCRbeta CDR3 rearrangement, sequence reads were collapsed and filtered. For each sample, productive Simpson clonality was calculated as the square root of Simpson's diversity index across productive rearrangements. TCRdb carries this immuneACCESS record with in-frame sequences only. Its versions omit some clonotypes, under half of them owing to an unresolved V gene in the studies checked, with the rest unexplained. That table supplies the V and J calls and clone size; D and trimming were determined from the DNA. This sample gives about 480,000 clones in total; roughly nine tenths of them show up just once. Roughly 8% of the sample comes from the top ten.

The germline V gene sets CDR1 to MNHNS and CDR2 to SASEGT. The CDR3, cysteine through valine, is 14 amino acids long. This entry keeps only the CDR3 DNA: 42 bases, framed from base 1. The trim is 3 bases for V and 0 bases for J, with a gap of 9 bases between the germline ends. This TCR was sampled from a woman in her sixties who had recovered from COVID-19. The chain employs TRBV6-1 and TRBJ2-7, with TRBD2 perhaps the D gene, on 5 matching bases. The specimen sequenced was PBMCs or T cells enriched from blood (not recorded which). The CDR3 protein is CASSEGRYSYEQYV. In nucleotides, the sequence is TGTGCCAGCAGTGAGGGGAGATACTCCTACGAGCAGTACGTC.